The clone carrying this T cell receptor (beta chain) appeared once. Its matching antigen is unknown. This specimen belongs to a study of beta chain features in type 1 diabetes. cDNA synthesis used the whole RNA isolate, giving expressed TCRB sequences. Measured with immunoSEQ multiplex PCR; TCRdb has only the in-frame clones, and not every one. The profile shows a few hundred thousand clones, 20% to 25% of them singletons. CDR3 length: 15 amino acids. CDR1 and CDR2 from the germline V gene are MNHNY and SVGAGI (reference sequence). V was pared by 5 bases and J by 2 bases, with 6 bases of the junction left unmatched. General study results and limits: Moderate yet significant TCRB CDR3 shortening was seen in Type 1 diabetes patients in all four CD4+ subsets.

The sequence was obtained from a woman aged 25-40 years with type 1 diabetes. The V call is TRBV6-6, the J call TRBJ1-5, with TRBD1 matching over 7 bases. Specimen: naive CD4+ T cells from blood. The CDR3 spells CASSTGDRGNQPQHF. In DNA form, the CDR3 reads TGTGCCAGCAGTACCGGGGACAGAGGCAATCAGCCCCAGCATTTT.